This TCR beta chain derives from a study of blood T cell repertoires in COVID-19. Study details: From the United States, Italy and Spain came samples of acute and convalescent COVID-19.

The CDR3 consists of 14 residues. Germline V CDR1 and CDR2: MDHEN, SYDVKM. V shed 6 bases and J shed 1 base, with 13 bases lying between them. Produced via immunoSEQ multiplex PCR; TCRdb's table is partial and in-frame only. Of fewer than 300,000 clones in the sample, 83% were seen once. V and J are TRBV28 and TRBJ2-7; the D gene is possibly TRBD1 (6 bases). Sequencing input: peripheral blood. The receptor comes from a woman aged 50 to 60 who had recovered from COVID-19. The CDR3 sequence: CASRGLGASYEQYF. The CDR3 region has the DNA TGTGCCAGCAGGGGATTGGGGGCTTCCTACGAGCAGTACTTC.